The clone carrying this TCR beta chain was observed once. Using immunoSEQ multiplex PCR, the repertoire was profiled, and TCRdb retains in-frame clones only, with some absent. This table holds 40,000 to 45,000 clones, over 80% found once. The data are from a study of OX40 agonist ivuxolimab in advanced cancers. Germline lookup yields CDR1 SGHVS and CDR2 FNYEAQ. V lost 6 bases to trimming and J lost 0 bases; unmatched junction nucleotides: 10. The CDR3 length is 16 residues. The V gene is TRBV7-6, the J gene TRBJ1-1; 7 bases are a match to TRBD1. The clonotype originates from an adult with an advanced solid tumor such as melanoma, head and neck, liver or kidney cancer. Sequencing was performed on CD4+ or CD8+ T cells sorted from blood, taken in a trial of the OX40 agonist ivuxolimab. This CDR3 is CASSTDRAHLNTEAFF. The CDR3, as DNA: TGTGCCAGCAGTACCGACAGGGCACACCTGAACACTGAAGCTTTCTTT. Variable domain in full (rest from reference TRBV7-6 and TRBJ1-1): GAGVSQSPRYKVTKRGQDVALRCDPISGHVSLYWYRQALGQGPEFLTYFNYEAQQDKSGLPNDRFSAERPEGSISTLTIQRTEQRDSAMYRCASSTDRAHLNTEAFFGQGTRLTVV.